In its sample, the clone carrying this TCR beta chain was seen many times. Via MiXCR, TCRdb re-called the 5' RACE reads, giving one row per CDR3 protein. The table records 350,000 to 550,000 distinct CDR3 sequences, more than 15% of them present only once. This entry is derived from a study of T-cell memory formation after mild COVID-19. The CDR3 runs 17 residues. Trimming removed 1 base at V and 4 bases at J, with 20 bases between. The germline V gene encodes CDR1 ENHRY and CDR2 SYGVKD. The TCR sequence derives from a man aged 18 to 35 who had mild COVID-19 (a few samples of this study predate the infection). Cell type and time point are not known. The sample taken for sequencing was PBMCs or a T cell subset sorted from them (not recorded which). V usage is TRBV10-3 and J usage is TRBJ2-7, with D possibly being TRBD1 or TRBD2 (6 bases each). CDR3: CAISELKGRGGLYEQYF. As DNA, the CDR3 is TGTGCCATCAGTGAGTTAAAGGGCAGGGGAGGATTGTACGAGCAGTACTTC.